A single sample is the source of the 18 T cell receptor beta chains below, sequenced in a study of vaccination effects on CD4 cells after COVID-19. The antigens for these receptors are not known. Profiled with immunoSEQ multiplex PCR; TCRdb holds only in-frame clones, not every one. The repertoire has about 73,000 clones, approximately 73% of them found once; the top ten carry roughly 2.3%. When around nine days of culture had elapsed, CD4+ T cells were isolated. Participants completed two doses of the BNT162b2 or mRNA-1273 vaccine. The sample consisted of CD4+ T cells from PBMCs cultured without peptide, taken after COVID-19 vaccination. Receptors originate from a human donor who received a COVID-19 vaccine.

The chain uses TRBV2 and TRBJ2-2; D might be TRBD2 (6 bases). The CDR3 has 15 residues. Trimming took 6 bases from V and 0 from J, leaving 11 bases between them. Germline lookup yields CDR1 SNHLY and CDR2 FYNNEI. DNA for the CDR3: TGTGCCAGCAGAGGGACTGGGTCGAACACCGGGGAGCTGTTTTTT. Amino acids: CASRGTGSNTGELFF.

The chain recombines TRBV19 with TRBJ1-1; D is unclear. Per the germline V gene, CDR1 is LNHDA and CDR2 is SQIVND (reference sequence). Trimming cost V 4 bases and J 4 bases, with 10 bases left between them. The CDR3 runs 13 residues. The CDR3 here is CASSTNGVTEAFF. CDR3 nucleotide sequence: TGTGCCAGTAGTACCAATGGAGTCACTGAAGCTTTCTTT.

This clone was observed once. The chain's CDR3 is CASSRLSSGNTIYF. CDR3 coding DNA: TGCGCCAGCAGCCGACTATCCTCTGGAAACACCATATATTTT. The rearrangement joins TRBV10-2 to TRBJ1-3; no clear D. The CDR3 is 14 amino acids. The V gene's germline CDR1 is WSHSY and CDR2 SAAADI. Trimming removed 6 bases at V and 0 bases at J, with 9 bases between.

This clone was picked up a small number of times. The gene calls are TRBV10-1 and TRBJ1-3; no clear D gene. This CDR3 is built from 14 residues. V lost 6 bases and J 4 bases, leaving 13 bases between the germline ends. In germline, CDR1 is WNHNN, CDR2 SYGVQD (reference sequence). CDR3 loop: CASRVLDFGNTIYF. The CDR3 region has the DNA TGCGCCAGCAGGGTTCTGGACTTCGGAAACACCATATATTTT.

This chain joins TRBV6-5 and TRBJ2-7; D unclear. Per the germline V gene, CDR1 is MNHEY and CDR2 is SVGAGI. The CDR3 extends over 15 amino acids. The V and J ends lost 2 bases and 1 base respectively, with 12 bases between them. CDR3 protein: CASSYNIGTSYEQYV. The CDR3 region has the DNA TGTGCCAGCAGTTACAATATAGGCACTTCCTACGAGCAGTACGTC.

V and J are TRBV24-1 and TRBJ2-5, with 10 bases matching TRBD1. J lost 2 bases, V lost 2 bases, and 7 bases had no gene match. Germline loops: CDR1 KGHDR, CDR2 SFDVKD. This CDR3 has 17 residues. The CDR3 DNA reads TGTGCCACCAGTGATTCCCGGACAGGGGGGAGACAAGAGACCCAGTACTTC. Protein product: CATSDSRTGGRQETQYF.

Only one count was recorded for this clone. The chain is built from TRBV7-9 and TRBJ2-5; TRBD2 matches at 8 bases. This CDR3 spans 15 amino acids. The V gene end was trimmed by 2 bases and the J gene end by 4 bases; junction bases not matched to a gene: 6. Germline V gene sequence: CDR1 SEHNR, CDR2 FQNEAQ (reference sequence). CDR3 sequence: CASSLTGGPGETQYF. CDR3 nucleotides: TGTGCCAGCAGCTTAACGGGGGGGCCTGGAGAGACCCAGTACTTC.

This chain joins TRBV5-1 and TRBJ1-4; possible D gene TRBD1, 5 bases. Germline CDR1 and CDR2: SGHRS and YFSETQ. The CDR3 contains 16 residues. V shed 0 bases and J shed 0 bases, with 9 bases lying between them. In DNA, the CDR3 is TGCGCCAGCAGCTTGGGGGGCGGAACAACTAATGAAAAACTGTTTTTT. Its translation is CASSLGGGTTNEKLFF.

V is TRBV6-6 and J is TRBJ2-1, with 7 positions matching TRBD1. The length of the CDR3 is 14 residues. Per germline, CDR1 MNHNY and CDR2 SVGAGI (reference sequence). V lost 4 bases to trimming and J lost 6 bases; unmatched junction nucleotides: 6. CDR3 protein: CASSSGTVLNEQFF. In DNA, the CDR3 is TGTGCCAGCAGTTCAGGGACAGTCCTCAATGAGCAGTTCTTC.

The rearrangement uses TRBV6-5 and TRBJ2-3; D is possibly TRBD2 (6 bases). This CDR3 has 14 residues. Per germline, CDR1 MNHEY and CDR2 SVGAGI. Deletions cut 6 bases from V and 5 bases from J, with 15 bases between. The CDR3 loop is CASSHGGAGDTQYF. For the CDR3, the DNA is TGTGCCAGCAGCCACGGGGGAGCCGGAGATACGCAGTATTTT.

The chain carries TRBV12-3 or TRBV12-4 and TRBJ1-1; no reliable D call. The length of the CDR3 is 12 residues. V dropped 9 bases and J dropped 3 bases, with 11 bases sitting between them. CDR3 DNA sequence: TGTGCCAGTGCGGGAGGGTACACTGAAGCTTTCTTT. Protein product: CASAGGYTEAFF.

This chain links TRBV3-1 (or the pseudogene TRBV3-2) with TRBJ1-2; D unresolved. This CDR3 has 13 amino acids. The V gene lost 4 bases and the J gene lost 6 bases, with 12 bases spanning the gap. Germline CDR1 reads LGHDT; CDR2 reads YNNKEL (reference sequence). The CDR3 here is CASSPLSVDGYTF. The CDR3 DNA reads as TGTGCCAGCAGCCCCCTATCGGTCGATGGCTACACCTTC.

This rearrangement joins TRBV7-2 to TRBJ1-4, with TRBD1 as a possible D gene (5 bases). The CDR3 length is 15 residues. V was clipped by 5 bases and J by 5 bases, with 15 bases between them. The germline CDR1 and CDR2 sequences are SGHTA and FQGNSA. CDR3 amino acids: CASSDLGLTNEKLFF. The CDR3, as DNA: TGTGCCAGCAGCGACCTGGGGCTGACAAATGAAAAACTGTTTTTT.

The table lists this clone with a few counts. The chain has TRBV9 and TRBJ2-1; 7 nucleotides line up with TRBD2. The CDR3 has 13 amino acids. From germline, CDR1 is SGDLS and CDR2 YYNGEE. The V and J ends lost 4 bases and 9 bases, in that order; junction bases with no gene match: 7. The CDR3 region has the DNA TGTGCCAGCAGCCCGGGGACTAACTTTGAGCAGTTCTTC. Translating gives CASSPGTNFEQFF. The variable domain in full, completed from reference TRBV9 and TRBJ2-1, reads DSGVTQTPKHLITATGQRVTLRCSPRSGDLSVYWYQQSLDQGLQFLIQYYNGEERAKGNILERFSAQQFPDLHSELNLSSLELGDSALYFCASSPGTNFEQFFGPGTRLTVL.

This clone was seen just once. This chain connects TRBV27 to TRBJ1-3; D is undetermined. V gave up 6 bases and J gave up 2 bases, with 20 bases separating them. The V gene's germline CDR1 is MNHEY and CDR2 SMNVEV (reference sequence). The CDR3 consists of 17 residues. The CDR3 nucleotides are TGTGCCAGCAGCCGACTCGACGGTCCACTAGCTGGAAACACCATATATTTT. It encodes CASSRLDGPLAGNTIYF.

This clone came up a few times. This chain uses TRBV25-1 with TRBJ1-6, with D possibly matching TRBD1 (5 bases). CDR1 and CDR2 (germline): MGHDK, SYGVNS. Trimming pared 1 base from V and 7 bases from J, leaving 14 bases between. The CDR3 runs 16 residues. For the CDR3, the DNA is TGTGCCAGCAGTGAATCAAGCAGGGTAGGGAATTCACCCCTCCACTTT. This translates into CASSESSRVGNSPLHF.

The V and J genes are TRBV7-2 and TRBJ2-7, with D unresolved. V lost 3 bases and J 6 bases, leaving 12 bases between the germline ends. This CDR3 spans 13 amino acids. Germline V CDR1 and CDR2: SGHTA, FQGNSA. CDR3 residues: CASSFSEYGEQYV. In DNA form, the CDR3 reads TGTGCCAGCAGCTTTTCAGAGTACGGCGAGCAGTACGTC.

The chain has TRBV5-1 and TRBJ2-2; TRBD1 aligns across 7 bases. The CDR3 has 15 residues. Germline V CDR1 and CDR2: SGHRS, YFSETQ. Trimming removed 0 bases from V and 4 bases from J; junction bases left unmatched: 3. The CDR3 coding sequence is TGCGCCAGCAGCTTGGAGGGACAGATCACCGGGGAGCTGTTTTTT. Protein: CASSLEGQITGELFF.